Given below is one T cell receptor (beta chain) in context. The antigen is undetermined. One end of the junction varies from germline; a read error may be responsible. These data originate in a study of cytotoxic CD8 clonotypes in ibrutinib-treated CLL. Overall study results and limits: Ibrutinib response saw clonality rise, and progression saw it return toward baseline. T-cell clonality at baseline went above that of age-matched healthy donors and rose and fell with circulating CD8+ T-cell counts.

Libraries of TCR beta were made from 1.5 to 2.5 micrograms of genomic DNA that came from cryopreserved PBMCs. The CDR3 spans 14 residues. Germline CDR1 is SSHAT and CDR2 is FNYEAQ (reference sequence). Profiling relied on immunoSEQ multiplex PCR, and the TCRdb table lists in-frame clones only, not all of them. Of almost 250,000 clones in the sample, 70% were seen once. The material was PBMCs, obtained after 24 months of ibrutinib treatment. This TCR was sampled from a human donor with chronic lymphocytic leukemia. The genes are TRBV7-7 and TRBJ2-2; tentative D call: TRBD2 (5 bases). For the CDR3, the DNA is TGTGCTAGCAGCCCCCGAGGCGGGCTTGGGGAGCTGTTTTTT. Translated, it gives CASSPRGGLGELFF.